Sequencing of this T cell receptor (beta chain) was carried out in a study of human T cells and chemical hapten exposure (dated by TCRdb to about 2021). About the study as a whole: For sensitization, 2% DPC in acetone was applied to a roughly 2 cm by roughly 2 cm area of upper inner arm skin. Libraries were pooled for sequencing, and per-sample TCR yields varied mainly because of small differences in library volumes within the pool. Blood samples were taken from patients before sensitization (week 0) and at 2, 6 and about 24 weeks after DPC sensitization. Peripheral blood TCR repertoire changes were tracked in vivo in alopecia patients during primary and secondary sensitization to the hapten diphenylcyclopropenone (DPC). The mostly female patient cohort included alopecia areata with under or over 50% scalp involvement, alopecia totalis and alopecia universalis. Some 29 alopecia patients gave blood for TCR sequencing at one to four time points (pre-sensitization, 2, 6 and 24 weeks). Throughout the study period of about 25 weeks, patients also received therapeutic DPC doses to the scalp every week. Patch testing was done on the upper back using Finn chambers containing 0.01% DPC, and results were scored after 6 days according to International Contact Dermatitis Research Group standards. Here is what the overall study found, with its caveats: Significantly more large CDR3 similarity clusters were formed by expanded TCRs than by pre-sensitization or healthy control sets, consistent with antigen-driven responses. The number of PT1 expanded TCRs positively correlated with patch test score, significant at thresholds 8, 16 and 32 but not 4. Because all patients had alopecia, a presumed autoimmune disease, the immune response of the patients might differ from that of healthy individuals. The number of TCRs above 1 in 1000 frequency did not change with DPC sensitization; there was no evidence of global repertoire structure alterations. After repeated subsampling, the strength of the expansion versus patch-test correlation and the threshold at which it became significant changed.

CDR1 is given as LNHDA and CDR2 as SQIVND, both from the germline V gene (reference sequence). The CDR3 holds 11 amino acids from the cysteine to the phenylalanine. Only the CDR3 part of the read is kept: 33 bases, read in frame from the first base. The trim is 8 bases for V and 6 bases for J, with a gap of 8 bases between the germline ends. A remark on this clonotype: Its antigen remains unidentified. The record has no base qualities; no much larger clone is one base away.

According to the study, the label for this sample's time point signals: patch test 1, 2 weeks after DPC sensitization. Reading the label with the study, this specimen's treatment or condition is: therapeutic diphenylcyclopropenone sensitization with weekly scalp DPC. At each patch-test visit, blood was drawn before the patch test was applied. Eligible patients were aged 18 to 70, diagnosed with alopecia, deemed suitable for DPC therapy, and excluded if pregnant. Total RNA was isolated from unfractionated whole blood collected in Tempus Blood RNA tubes. The library was made by RACE. The data were produced on a NextSeq 500. Library preparation attached unique molecular identifiers to individual cDNA molecules for quantitative, reproducible TCR counting. Both TCR alpha and TCR beta chains were sequenced from each blood RNA sample. The original pipeline was this. A median of approximately 96,000 TCRs per sample was observed, with a range of about 20,000 to 700,000. The Decombinator software suite was used to annotate V, J and CDR3 in the TCR reads. To make PS versus PT1 abundance plots, every sample was subsampled to the same number of TCRs (28,000). Expanded TCRs were defined as absent before sensitization and observed at least eight times at the 2-week time point. The public reads were reanalyzed by TCRdb: fastp trimming at Q25, MiXCR alignment, in-frame beta chains only. When rows share a CDR3 protein, they turn into one entry using the most common DNA and genes. The V and J calls reflect TCRdb's pipeline rather than the authors' work. The sample data list about 120,000 distinct CDR3 sequences, and 12% to 15% of these were observed just once. Of the sample, less than 0.95% is held by the ten largest clones.

The sequence was collected from a young man with alopecia areata. Some clones in this sample may be carry-over from other donors' samples. Recombination connected TRBV19 to TRBJ1-5; TRBD1 could be the D gene, as 5 bases match. The sequencing used whole blood, collected in connection with sensitization to the hapten diphenylcyclopropenone (DPC). The nucleotides are TGTGCCAGTGGGGGTTCTCAGCCCCAGCATTTT. Its product reads: CASGGSQPQHF.